The 15 T cell receptor beta chains below were found in one sample sequenced in a study of cytomegalovirus exposure and HLA in healthy donors. Vbeta (60) and Jbeta (13) primers were used in the PCR. Assay: immunoSEQ multiplex PCR; the TCRdb copy retains only in-frame clones and omits some. Of 150,000 to 200,000 clones in the sample, approximately 80% were seen once. What was sequenced was PBMCs. The receptor source for this set is a man aged 50 to 60 in good health and CMV-seropositive.

V and J are TRBV9 and TRBJ1-6; TRBD1 matches 8 bases. The CDR3 runs 13 residues. With V trimmed by 5 bases and J by 8 bases, 3 bases remained unmatched. Germline lookup yields CDR1 SGDLS and CDR2 YYNGEE. The CDR3 loop reads CASSSTGDSPLHF. The DNA for the CDR3 is TGTGCCAGCAGTTCGACAGGGGATTCACCCCTCCACTTT.

This clone was observed a handful of times. V gene TRBV11-3 combines with J gene TRBJ2-3; possible D gene TRBD2, 5 bases. V was pared by 3 bases and J by 2 bases, with 6 bases between. Germline assignment: CDR1 SGHNT and CDR2 YENEEA. The CDR3 is 13 amino acids. CDR3 DNA: TGTGCCAGCAGCTTTCTAGCCACAGATACGCAGTATTTT. The encoded protein is CASSFLATDTQYF.

The chain has TRBV5-5 and TRBJ2-7; 8 positions agree with TRBD1. This CDR3 spans 15 amino acids. Losses at the gene ends were 1 base for V and 2 bases for J; bases not matched to a gene: 5. The germline gives CDR1 SGHKS, CDR2 YYEKEE (reference sequence). In DNA form, the CDR3 reads TGTGCCAGCAGCTTGCAGGGGGCCGTCCCCTACGAGCAGTACTTC. This sequence encodes CASSLQGAVPYEQYF.

The CDR3 protein is CAGHTGVSYEQYF. CDR3 coding DNA: TGTGCCGGCCACACAGGGGTATCCTACGAGCAGTACTTC. The V and J genes are TRBV6-5 and TRBJ2-7; 7 bases fit TRBD1. The V gene end was trimmed by 11 bases and the J gene end by 1 base; junction bases not matched to a gene: 8. Per germline, CDR1 MNHEY and CDR2 SVGAGI. There are 13 residues in the CDR3.

The table lists this clone with a few counts. The rearrangement links TRBV19 to TRBJ1-1, with 9 bases identical to TRBD1. The CDR3 is made up of 15 amino acids. Germline V gene lookup returns CDR1 LNHDA and CDR2 SQIVND (reference sequence). V shed 6 bases, J shed 1 base, and the junction held 6 bases outside the gene matches. CDR3 DNA sequence: TGTGCCAGTAGAACACAGACAGGGGGGAACACTGAAGCTTTCTTT. This gives the protein CASRTQTGGNTEAFF.

The chain has TRBV18 and TRBJ2-7; 8 bases are shared with TRBD1. The CDR3 covers 14 residues. Germline CDR1 reads KGHSH; CDR2 reads LQKENI. J gave up 4 bases and V 3 bases, and 5 bases lay outside the gene matches. As DNA, the CDR3 is TGTGCCAGCTCACCTGGGACAGGCATGTACGAGCAGTACTTC. Amino acid sequence: CASSPGTGMYEQYF.

The chain has TRBV28 and TRBJ1-5, with TRBD1 matching 7 bases. The CDR3 totals 13 residues. Trimming at V came to 6 bases and at J to 7 bases, leaving 6 bases not matched to a gene. Looked up from germline, CDR1 is MDHEN and CDR2 is SYDVKM. In nucleotides, the CDR3 is TGTGCCAGCAGGACAGGGCTAGAGCAGCCCCAGCATTTT. Translation gives CASRTGLEQPQHF.

The V call is TRBV5-5, the J call TRBJ1-5; D call uncertain. Germline V lookup: CDR1 SGHKS, CDR2 YYEKEE (reference sequence). The V gene lost 1 base and the J gene lost 0 bases, with 8 bases spanning the gap. The CDR3 consists of 15 residues. The CDR3 is CASSLIQNSNQPQHF. The CDR3, as DNA: TGTGCCAGCAGCTTGATACAGAATAGCAATCAGCCCCAGCATTTT.

This chain links TRBV4-3 with TRBJ2-5; no firm D call. The CDR3 has 13 amino acids. CDR1 is LGHNA, CDR2 YSLEER, per germline. The V end lost 5 bases, the J end lost 1 base, and 8 bases lay between the germline ends. CDR3 nucleotides: TGCGCCAGCAGCGTGGAGATCCAAGAGACCCAGTACTTC. Its protein is CASSVEIQETQYF.

Only one count was recorded for this clone. The V and J genes are TRBV9 and TRBJ1-2; 7 bases are shared with TRBD1. Per germline, CDR1 SGDLS and CDR2 YYNGEE. Losses at the gene ends were 3 bases for V and 2 bases for J; bases not matched to a gene: 1. CDR3 length equals 13 residues. The CDR3 sequence is CASSAQGNYGYTF. The CDR3 DNA sequence: TGTGCCAGCAGCGCACAGGGGAACTATGGCTACACCTTC.

The chain carries TRBV30 and TRBJ1-2; D possibly corresponds to TRBD1 (5 bases). The CDR3 covers 13 residues. V was cut by 4 bases and J by 2 bases, with 11 bases left in between. Per germline, CDR1 GTSNPN and CDR2 SVGIG (reference sequence). In DNA, the CDR3 is TGTGCCTGGAAGGTACCAGGGAACTATGGCTACACCTTC. It translates to CAWKVPGNYGYTF.

The DNA for the CDR3 is TGTGCCAGCAGTTCCGGGACTAGCGGTTACAATGAGCAGTTCTTC. Its protein is CASSSGTSGYNEQFF. The chain joins TRBV28 to TRBJ2-1; TRBD2 aligns across 11 bases. The CDR3 sequence is 15 residues long. CDR1 is MDHEN and CDR2 is SYDVKM in the germline V gene. The V segment lost 4 bases and the J segment 4 bases; nucleotides outside the gene matches: 3.

The chain carries TRBV5-8 and TRBJ1-5, with 7 positions matching TRBD1. The V and J ends lost 2 bases and 2 bases, in that order; junction bases with no gene match: 4. The germline gives CDR1 SGHTS, CDR2 YDEGEE. The length of the CDR3 is 15 residues. CDR3 region: CASSFPDRGNQPQHF. The CDR3 DNA is TGTGCCAGCAGCTTTCCCGACAGGGGCAATCAGCCCCAGCATTTT.

The chain joins TRBV5-1 to TRBJ2-2; 10 bases match TRBD2. Losses at the gene ends were 4 bases for V and 4 bases for J; bases not matched to a gene: 4. CDR1 is SGHRS, CDR2 YFSETQ, per germline. The CDR3 is made up of 15 amino acids. The CDR3: CASSRTSGSTGELFF. CDR3 DNA sequence: TGCGCCAGCAGCCGGACTAGCGGATCCACCGGGGAGCTGTTTTTT.

V usage is TRBV5-5 and J usage is TRBJ2-5, with 9 bases identical to TRBD2. The CDR3 covers 18 residues. J lost 4 bases, V lost 4 bases, and 17 bases had no gene match. Germline values: CDR1 SGHKS, CDR2 YYEKEE (reference sequence). The CDR3 is CASSRGSVAGGNGETQYF. The CDR3 nucleotides read TGTGCCAGCAGCCGTGGATCGGTTGCGGGGGGGAATGGAGAGACCCAGTACTTC.